This T cell receptor (beta chain) originates from a study of shared clonotypes between healthy human individuals. On ten immunoSEQ deep assay plates, unsorted PBMC DNA was sequenced. Clones were sequenced by immunoSEQ multiplex PCR, and TCRdb holds only the in-frame ones, with some missing. This sample has some 530,000 clones, with about 72% found just once. There are 18 residues in the CDR3. Germline V gene sequence: CDR1 SGHAT, CDR2 FQDESV (reference sequence). V dropped 0 bases and J dropped 1; count of bases not matched to a gene: 8. Those who donated, Caucasian adults without exception, all lived in Nashville, Tennessee.

The sample taken for sequencing was PBMCs. The chain combines TRBV11-1 with TRBJ2-1; 8 bases are a match to TRBD2. The receptor's source is a woman aged 35 to 49 in good health. Some clones in this sample may be carry-over from other donors' samples. The CDR3 coding sequence is TGTGCCAGCAGCTTAGCGGAAAGCGGGAGAACATCCTACAATGAGCAGTTCTTC. Residues: CASSLAESGRTSYNEQFF.